A single sample gave rise to the 23 T cell receptor beta chains below, sequenced in a study of cytomegalovirus exposure and HLA in healthy donors listed by TCRdb under 2017. Library generation was performed with the immunoSEQ multiplex PCR assay. TCRdb limited this immuneACCESS table to in-frame rearrangements with V and J called. A share of clones is missing; checked studies link under half to unresolved V genes, and the rest is unexplained. This sample has roughly 350,000 clones in its table, and about nine tenths of those were observed once. Over 0.8% of the sample is held by the ten biggest clonotypes. The sequenced sample consisted of PBMCs. These receptors originate from a woman under 30 in good health and CMV-seronegative.

The chain employs TRBV28 and TRBJ2-7; 9 bases align to TRBD1. The CDR3 sequence is 13 residues long. The germline gives CDR1 MDHEN, CDR2 SYDVKM. V trimming: 7 bases; J trimming: 3 bases; junction bases outside the gene matches: 4. CDR3 protein: CASKGTGIYEQYF. CDR3 bases: TGTGCCAGCAAAGGGACAGGGATCTACGAGCAGTACTTC.

Only a few counts were recorded for this clone. The chain links TRBV7-2 to TRBJ2-5, with unresolved D. CDR1 is SGHTA and CDR2 is FQGNSA in the germline V gene. The ends were cut back, 5 bases at V and 5 bases at J, with 9 bases in the middle. The CDR3 loop spans 12 amino acids. CDR3 in DNA: TGTGCCAGCAGCCTACTGTGGGAGACCCAGTACTTC. Its protein product is CASSLLWETQYF.

The V gene is TRBV27, the J gene TRBJ2-2, with D possibly being TRBD1 (5 bases). The CDR3 runs to 12 residues. Germline CDR1 is MNHEY and CDR2 is SMNVEV (reference sequence). Trimming removed 8 bases from V and 8 bases from J, with 12 bases in between. CDR3 in DNA: TGTGCCAGCCGGACAAGCCCTGGGGAGCTGTTTTTT. Protein: CASRTSPGELFF.

The table lists this clone with a count of one. The rearrangement uses TRBV6-5 and TRBJ2-7; 7 bases are a match to TRBD2. CDR3 length equals 14 residues. Germline lookup yields CDR1 MNHEY and CDR2 SVGAGI. Trimming cost V 7 bases and J 6 bases; bases outside gene matches: 12. The CDR3 region has the DNA TGTGCCAGCACCTCCCCCGGTGGCGGGGGCGAGCAGTACTTC. Translating it yields CASTSPGGGGEQYF.

This chain uses TRBV9 with TRBJ2-3, with 8 bases that match TRBD2. Germline-derived CDR1 and CDR2 are SGDLS and YYNGEE. The junction had 5 bases not matched to a gene; V was cut back by 3 bases and J by 2 bases. CDR3 length equals 15 residues. This CDR3 is CASSDERGNTDTQYF. CDR3 in DNA: TGTGCCAGCAGCGATGAGCGGGGGAACACAGATACGCAGTATTTT.

The J gene is TRBJ2-1, the V gene TRBV6-1, with 8 nucleotides matching TRBD2. The V gene end was trimmed by 7 bases and the J gene end by 5 bases; junction bases not matched to a gene: 10. CDR1 is MNHNS and CDR2 is SASEGT in the germline V gene. This CDR3 has 15 amino acids. CDR3 amino acids: CASMTVAGTNNEQFF. The CDR3 DNA is TGTGCCAGCATGACGGTAGCGGGAACAAACAATGAGCAGTTCTTC.

J is TRBJ2-1 and V is TRBV27; 11 positions agree with TRBD2. J gave up 4 bases and V 5 bases, and 10 bases lay outside the gene matches. CDR1 MNHEY and CDR2 SMNVEV come from the germline V gene (reference sequence). The CDR3 spans 17 residues. The CDR3 is CASSPSTSGDLYNEQFF. In DNA, the CDR3 is TGTGCCAGCAGTCCATCGACTAGCGGGGACTTGTACAATGAGCAGTTCTTC.

The J gene is TRBJ2-1, the V gene TRBV15; 8 bases map to TRBD1. The CDR3 spans 16 residues. Trimming at V came to 0 bases and at J to 5 bases, leaving 6 bases not matched to a gene. Germline CDR1 and CDR2: LNHNV and YYDKDF (reference sequence). The CDR3 DNA is TGTGCCACCAGCAGAGATCCCAGGGGGCGCCACAATGAGCAGTTCTTC. Translating gives CATSRDPRGRHNEQFF.

This clone showed up just once. The rearrangement uses TRBV29-1 and TRBJ2-5, with 10 bases lining up with TRBD1. This CDR3 region has 18 residues. Trimming removed 4 bases from V and 2 bases from J; junction bases left unmatched: 16. CDR1 and CDR2 (germline): SQVTM, ANQGSEA. This CDR3 is CSVVPPGQGFVGQETQYF. In DNA form, the CDR3 reads TGCAGCGTTGTCCCACCGGGACAGGGGTTTGTAGGGCAAGAGACCCAGTACTTC.

The chain recombines TRBV29-1 with TRBJ2-7; 7 nucleotides match TRBD2. Germline V gives CDR1 SQVTM, CDR2 ANQGSEA. The CDR3 spans 13 residues. The trim removed 6 bases at V and 2 bases at J, leaving 7 bases unmatched. CDR3: CSVHSGPTYEQYF. The CDR3 nucleotides read TGCAGCGTCCATAGCGGGCCAACCTACGAGCAGTACTTC.

The chain carries TRBV14 and TRBJ1-4; 7 bases match TRBD1. This CDR3 comprises 15 residues. Trimming cost V 0 bases and J 7 bases; bases outside gene matches: 5. Germline V gives CDR1 SGHDN, CDR2 FVKESK. In DNA form, the CDR3 reads TGTGCCAGCAGCCAAGAACAGGGGCCCGGTGAAAAACTGTTTTTT. This translates into CASSQEQGPGEKLFF.

This rearrangement joins TRBV2 to TRBJ2-2; 11 bases are shared with TRBD2. The CDR3 contains 15 residues. Germline V gene data show CDR1 as SNHLY and CDR2 as FYNNEI. Trimming took 8 bases from V and 4 from J; bases not matched to a gene: 6. The CDR3 region is CASRTSGSGTGELFF. CDR3 nucleotides: TGTGCCAGCCGAACTAGCGGGAGTGGCACCGGGGAGCTGTTTTTT.

Only one count was recorded for this clone. The chain's CDR3 is CASSQTEMNTEAFF. CDR3 DNA: TGTGCCAGCAGTCAAACAGAGATGAACACTGAAGCTTTCTTT. V usage is TRBV28 and J usage is TRBJ1-1; D unresolved. The V gene's germline CDR1 is MDHEN and CDR2 SYDVKM. Trimming removed 5 bases from V and 0 bases from J, with 10 bases in between. There are 14 residues in the CDR3.

This clone was found a few times. The chain couples TRBV7-3 to TRBJ2-5; perhaps TRBD2 as D (5 bases). The germline V and J ends were trimmed by 11 bases and 9 bases, with 25 bases remaining between them. CDR3 length: 14 amino acids. Germline-derived CDR1 and CDR2 are SGHTA and FQGTGA. The CDR3 spells CARGGCEGWRPQYF. The CDR3 DNA is TGTGCCCGCGGCGGGTGCGAGGGTTGGAGGCCCCAGTACTTC. The full variable domain, its missing parts supplied by reference TRBV7-3 and TRBJ2-5, is GAGVSQTPSNKVTEKGKYVELRCDPISGHTALYWYRQSLGQGPEFLIYFQGTGAADDSGLPNDRFFAVRPEGSVSTLKIQRTERGDSAVYLCARGGCEGWRPQYFGPGTRLLVL.

This chain uses TRBV28 with TRBJ2-7, with D tentatively TRBD1 (6 bases). The germline V gene encodes CDR1 MDHEN and CDR2 SYDVKM. This CDR3 spans 14 amino acids. V shed 5 bases and J shed 4 bases, with 15 bases lying between them. Here the CDR3 reads CASSPGTPAYEQYF. CDR3 DNA: TGTGCCAGCAGTCCCGGGACACCCGCTTACGAGCAGTACTTC.

The V call is TRBV20-1, the J call TRBJ2-1, with D tentatively TRBD2 (6 bases). Germline V CDR1 and CDR2: DFQATT, SNEGSKA (reference sequence). With 3 bases removed from V and 9 bases from J, the gap between germline ends came to 6 bases. The CDR3 contains 10 residues. DNA of the CDR3: TGCAGTGCTAGGGGGGGTGAGCAGTTCTTC. Its protein is CSARGGEQFF.

The V gene is TRBV28, the J gene TRBJ1-1, with D maybe TRBD1 (6 bases). CDR3 length: 13 amino acids. Germline values: CDR1 MDHEN, CDR2 SYDVKM. Trimming left V 2 bases short and J 7 bases short, with 11 bases between. The CDR3 DNA is TGTGCCAGCAGTTTAAGGGACACCCATGAAGCTTTCTTT. Its protein product is CASSLRDTHEAFF.

The genes are TRBV10-3 and TRBJ2-7; 7 positions agree with TRBD2. The CDR3 runs 16 residues. The V segment lost 1 base and the J segment 3 bases; nucleotides outside the gene matches: 9. Germline V gene lookup returns CDR1 ENHRY and CDR2 SYGVKD. In nucleotides, the CDR3 is TGTGCCATCAGTGAGTGGGGGGGTGATAGCGACTACGAGCAGTACTTC. Protein product: CAISEWGGDSDYEQYF.

The gene calls are TRBV15 and TRBJ1-4; 7 nucleotides match TRBD1. Germline-derived CDR1 and CDR2 are LNHNV and YYDKDF (reference sequence). The CDR3 runs to 15 residues. V shed 6 bases, J shed 4 bases, and the junction held 8 bases outside the gene matches. The CDR3 is CATSLSDRDNEKLFF. As DNA, the CDR3 is TGTGCCACCAGTTTAAGCGACAGGGATAATGAAAAACTGTTTTTT. The full variable domain, in which reference TRBV15 and TRBJ1-4 provide the parts outside the CDR3, is DAMVIQNPRYQVTQFGKPVTLSCSQTLNHNVMYWYQQKSSQAPKLLFHYYDKDFNNEADTPDNFQSRRPNTSFCFLDIRSPGLGDTAMYLCATSLSDRDNEKLFFGSGTQLSVL.

The V and J genes are TRBV7-9 and TRBJ1-4; possibly TRBD1 for D (6 bases). Trimming removed 5 bases at V and 2 bases at J, with 12 bases between. The CDR3 runs 15 residues. Germline loops: CDR1 SEHNR, CDR2 FQNEAQ (reference sequence). The CDR3 loop is CASSTYRATNEKLFF. The CDR3, as DNA: TGTGCCAGCAGCACCTACAGGGCGACTAATGAAAAACTGTTTTTT.

This chain connects TRBV5-6 to TRBJ2-1, with D possibly TRBD2 on 5 matching bases. Germline V CDR1 and CDR2: SGHDT, YYEEEE. This CDR3 region has 14 residues. The V gene lost 5 bases and the J gene lost 7 bases, with 16 bases spanning the gap. CDR3 bases: TGTGCCAGCAGTAATCCGGACTGGAAGAATGAGCAGTTCTTC. Translation gives CASSNPDWKNEQFF.

The CDR3 reads CASSVGAGRYEQYF. The CDR3 nucleotides are TGTGCCAGCAGTGTAGGAGCGGGCCGTTACGAGCAGTACTTC. The chain links TRBV2 to TRBJ2-7; D is perhaps TRBD2 (6 bases). The CDR3 runs to 14 residues. The V and J ends lost 4 bases and 4 bases respectively, with 14 bases between them. Germline V gene lookup returns CDR1 SNHLY and CDR2 FYNNEI.

CDR3 residues: CASSFLRGSVNTEAFF. The CDR3 coding sequence is TGTGCCAGCAGTTTCCTCCGGGGTTCGGTGAACACTGAAGCTTTCTTT. The chain uses TRBV27 and TRBJ1-1; D is unclear. The CDR3 sequence is 16 residues long. Trimming pared 3 bases from V and 0 bases from J, leaving 14 bases between. Germline CDR1 reads MNHEY; CDR2 reads SMNVEV (reference sequence).